This TCR beta chain was documented in a study of blood T cell repertoires in COVID-19. For the study at large: Samples of COVID-19 (acute and convalescent) were obtained from the United States, Italy and Spain. T cells, B-cell-depleted T cells, or PBMCs supplied cDNA or gDNA.

V lost 4 bases to trimming and J lost 2 bases, with 11 bases between them. CDR1 SEHNR and CDR2 FQNEAQ come from the germline V gene (reference sequence). This CDR3 has 14 residues. How the authors handled the data: Amplification from reference gene primers served as the basis for estimated nucleated cell counts. The assay was immunoSEQ multiplex PCR, and TCRdb's table has in-frame clones only and misses some. V and J calls and clone size are copied from that table; D and trimming were computed from the DNA. The top ten clones hold 2.5% to 3% of a sample with roughly 26,000 clones, 92% of them seen once.

What was sequenced was peripheral blood. The sequence came from a human donor in a cohort sampled during active COVID-19. The chain is built from TRBV7-9 and TRBJ1-2; D is undetermined. The CDR3 sequence is CASSYGVSNYGYTF. The CDR3 DNA reads as TGTGCCAGCAGCTACGGTGTTTCAAACTATGGCTACACCTTC.